This T cell receptor (beta chain) was observed in a study of blood T cell repertoires in COVID-19. Across the study: Acute and convalescent COVID-19 specimens originated in the United States, Italy and Spain. Sources were T cells, B-cell-depleted T cells, or PBMCs; the material itself was cDNA or gDNA.

To note about this clone: The same CDR3 also results from other DNA sequences found in this sample.

Trimming removed 0 bases at V and 5 bases at J, with 5 bases between. This CDR3 has 13 residues. Germline CDR1 is SGHVS and CDR2 is FNYEAQ. Study processing details: Using reference gene primer amplification, nucleated cell counts were estimated. Only in-frame clones appear in the TCRdb table, and some are missing; sequencing was by immunoSEQ multiplex PCR. Clonal size and the V and J genes are those of that table, whereas D and trimming came from the DNA. The data hold about 210,000 clones, with roughly 78% observed a single time. The chain uses TRBV7-6 and TRBJ1-5; D gene uncertain. The sequencing input was peripheral blood. This clonotype was sampled from a woman aged 40 to 49 with acute or convalescent COVID-19. CDR3 loop: CASSLALDQPQHF. In nucleotides, the CDR3 is TGTGCCAGCAGCTTAGCCCTAGATCAGCCCCAGCATTTT.